The 16 T cell receptor beta chains below all came from one sample that was sequenced in a study of early T cells in non-severe SARS-CoV-2 infection. Each CDR3 protein is one row after TCRdb ran MiXCR on the 5' RACE reads. The sample has tens of thousands of distinct CDR3 sequences, around 9.7% seen once. What was sequenced was whole blood. The receptors stem from an adult who was a healthcare worker with PCR-confirmed SARS-CoV-2 infection or an uninfected control (not recorded which).

This clonotype was observed a handful of times. The V gene is TRBV30, the J gene TRBJ2-2; D is possibly TRBD1 (6 bases). Per germline, CDR1 GTSNPN and CDR2 SVGIG (reference sequence). This CDR3 has 13 amino acids. The germline V and J ends were trimmed by 1 base and 6 bases, with 9 bases remaining between them. The CDR3 nucleotides read TGTGCCTGGAGTGGACAGGTCCCCGGGGAGCTGTTTTTT. Translating it yields CAWSGQVPGELFF.

The chain couples TRBV5-1 to TRBJ2-7; perhaps D is TRBD1 or TRBD2 (5 bases each). The germline CDR1 and CDR2 sequences are SGHRS and YFSETQ. V gave up 3 bases and J gave up 6 bases, with 16 bases separating them. This CDR3 spans 14 amino acids. CDR3 sequence reads: CASSSNRPGTEQYF. DNA of the CDR3: TGCGCCAGCAGCTCAAATAGGCCCGGGACCGAGCAGTACTTC.

V usage is TRBV5-4 and J usage is TRBJ2-7, with no clear D. The CDR3 sequence is 11 residues long. The V end was cut by 3 bases, the J end by 6 bases, with 7 bases between. Germline V gives CDR1 SGHNT, CDR2 YYREEE (reference sequence). The CDR3: CASSSRTEQYF. The CDR3 DNA is TGTGCCAGCAGCTCCCGGACCGAGCAGTACTTC.

This clonotype was observed a handful of times. The chain combines TRBV6-1 with TRBJ2-7; D unresolved. CDR3 length equals 13 residues. Germline V lookup: CDR1 MNHNS, CDR2 SASEGT. The V end lost 6 bases, the J end lost 1 base, and 10 bases lay between the germline ends. The CDR3 protein is CASRQSSSYEQYF. The CDR3 nucleotides read TGTGCCAGCAGACAGAGTTCTTCCTACGAGCAGTACTTC.

The table lists this clonotype with a few counts. The rearrangement uses TRBV10-3 and TRBJ2-3; tentative D call: TRBD2 (6 bases). The germline V gene encodes CDR1 ENHRY and CDR2 SYGVKD. The CDR3 is 15 residues long. Trimming left V 6 bases short and J 0 bases short, with 13 bases between. The CDR3 is CAISRTSSSTDTQYF. CDR3 nucleotide sequence: TGTGCCATCAGCCGTACTAGCTCTAGCACAGATACGCAGTATTTT.

There are a few counts of this clonotype. The chain joins TRBV2 to TRBJ1-6; D uncertain. The V gene's germline CDR1 is SNHLY and CDR2 FYNNEI. V was cut by 7 bases and J by 10 bases, with 14 bases left in between. This CDR3 region has 13 residues. CDR3 nucleotides: TGTGCCAGCAATCCCCAGGCCAGCTCACCCCTCCACTTT. Residues: CASNPQASSPLHF.

The chain joins TRBV3-1 to TRBJ2-3; D unresolved. CDR1 and CDR2 from the germline V gene are LGHDT and YNNKEL (reference sequence). V lost 0 bases, J lost 2 bases, and 18 bases lay in between. The CDR3 has 18 residues. The CDR3 protein is CASSQDVSAMWNTDTQYF. The CDR3 DNA sequence: TGTGCCAGCAGCCAAGATGTCAGCGCCATGTGGAACACAGATACGCAGTATTTT.

This clonotype appeared many times. The rearrangement links TRBV14 to TRBJ2-1; D remains unclear. Deletions cut 6 bases from V and 6 bases from J, with 9 bases between. There are 12 residues in the CDR3. The germline V gene has CDR1 SGHDN and CDR2 FVKESK. The CDR3 coding sequence is TGTGCCAGCAGTCCCGTGCCCAATGAGCAGTTCTTC. This gives the protein CASSPVPNEQFF. Full variable domain (missing parts from reference TRBV14 and TRBJ2-1): EAGVTQFPSHSVIEKGQTVTLRCDPISGHDNLYWYRRVMGKEIKFLLHFVKESKQDESGMPNNRFLAERTGGTYSTLKVQPAELEDSGVYFCASSPVPNEQFFGPGTRLTVL.

In its sample, this clonotype was seen a few times. The chain is built from TRBV6-6 and TRBJ2-2; no firm D call. V was shortened by 6 bases and J by 3 bases, with 14 bases between the two germline ends. Germline V lookup: CDR1 MNHNY, CDR2 SVGAGI (reference sequence). CDR3 length: 15 amino acids. CDR3 in amino acids: CASRDQRADTGELFF. The CDR3 DNA reads TGTGCCAGCAGGGATCAAAGGGCGGACACCGGGGAGCTGTTTTTT.

The V and J genes are TRBV3-1 and TRBJ2-7, with 9 bases matching TRBD1. Germline loops: CDR1 LGHDT, CDR2 YNNKEL (reference sequence). The V gene end was trimmed by 0 bases and the J gene end by 5 bases; junction bases not matched to a gene: 5. The CDR3 contains 15 residues. CDR3 nucleotides: TGTGCCAGCAGCCAAGAAACAGGGGGCCTGGACGAGCAGTACTTC. It codes for CASSQETGGLDEQYF.

This chain uses TRBV7-6 with TRBJ1-1; D is ambiguous. This CDR3 contains 14 residues. V lost 5 bases, J lost 1 base, and 11 bases lay in between. Looked up from germline, CDR1 is SGHVS and CDR2 is FNYEAQ. In nucleotides, the CDR3 is TGTGCCAGCAGCCGAAACGGTCAGAACACTGAAGCTTTCTTT. Translated, it gives CASSRNGQNTEAFF.

This clonotype was detected many times. CDR3 region: CASSFGTTLRTDTQYF. As DNA, the CDR3 is TGCGCCAGCAGCTTTGGAACAACTCTACGCACAGATACGCAGTATTTT. The gene calls are TRBV5-1 and TRBJ2-3; D is uncertain. The ends were cut back, 2 bases at V and 1 base at J, with 14 bases in the middle. Germline CDR1 is SGHRS and CDR2 is YFSETQ. The length of the CDR3 is 16 residues.

There are a few counts of this clonotype. CDR3 protein: CASTPERSYGSPLHF. The CDR3 bases are TGTGCCAGCACCCCAGAAAGGTCATATGGTTCACCCCTCCACTTT. The chain has TRBV3-1 and TRBJ1-6; no firm D call. Trimming stripped 7 bases from V and 9 bases from J, with 19 bases between. CDR3 size: 15 residues. Germline CDR1 reads LGHDT; CDR2 reads YNNKEL (reference sequence).

This clonotype showed up many times. The chain recombines TRBV7-9 with TRBJ2-1; D not resolved. Germline CDR1 reads SEHNR; CDR2 reads FQNEAQ (reference sequence). The CDR3 length is 15 residues. V was trimmed by 1 base and J by 5 bases, leaving 12 bases between them. The CDR3 DNA sequence: TGTGCCAGCAGCTTAGTAGCCGGGCGCGACAATGAGCAGTTCTTC. This gives the protein CASSLVAGRDNEQFF.

This clonotype was seen a few times. This sequence joins TRBV4-1 and TRBJ2-2; a weak D match, TRBD2 (6 bases). The V end lost 0 bases, the J end lost 4 bases, and 9 bases lay between the germline ends. The germline gives CDR1 MGHRA, CDR2 YSYEKL. CDR3 length equals 15 residues. The CDR3 sequence is CASSQEGGTTGELFF. CDR3 DNA sequence: TGCGCCAGCAGCCAAGAGGGAGGAACCACCGGGGAGCTGTTTTTT.

This chain links TRBV12-3 or TRBV12-4 with TRBJ1-1, with D unresolved. This CDR3 comprises 11 residues. V was cut by 3 bases and J by 6 bases, with 5 bases left in between. The CDR3 region is CASSFSSEAFF. DNA for the CDR3: TGTGCCAGCAGTTTCTCTTCTGAAGCTTTCTTT.